The T cell receptor (beta chain) described here comes from a study of blood T cell repertoires in COVID-19. Across the study: Both acute and convalescent COVID-19 samples were obtained from the United States, Italy and Spain.

This CDR3 contains 14 residues. Germline CDR1 is SGHNT and CDR2 is YYREEE (reference sequence). The V and J ends lost 4 bases and 6 bases respectively, with 13 bases between them. In the authors' methods: Using reference gene primer amplification, nucleated cell counts were estimated. Libraries were prepared by immunoSEQ multiplex PCR; TCRdb keeps only in-frame clonotypes and omits some of them. V and J calls and clone size are given by that table; D and trimming were obtained from the DNA. Among approximately 100,000 clones listed, roughly 82% were seen once. V is TRBV5-4 and J is TRBJ2-2; D might be TRBD2 (6 bases). The sample comprised peripheral blood. This clonotype was sampled from a man in his sixties with acute or convalescent COVID-19. The CDR3 protein is CASSRGRYSGELFF. The CDR3 bases are TGTGCCAGCAGCCGGGGGAGGTATTCCGGGGAGCTGTTTTTT.